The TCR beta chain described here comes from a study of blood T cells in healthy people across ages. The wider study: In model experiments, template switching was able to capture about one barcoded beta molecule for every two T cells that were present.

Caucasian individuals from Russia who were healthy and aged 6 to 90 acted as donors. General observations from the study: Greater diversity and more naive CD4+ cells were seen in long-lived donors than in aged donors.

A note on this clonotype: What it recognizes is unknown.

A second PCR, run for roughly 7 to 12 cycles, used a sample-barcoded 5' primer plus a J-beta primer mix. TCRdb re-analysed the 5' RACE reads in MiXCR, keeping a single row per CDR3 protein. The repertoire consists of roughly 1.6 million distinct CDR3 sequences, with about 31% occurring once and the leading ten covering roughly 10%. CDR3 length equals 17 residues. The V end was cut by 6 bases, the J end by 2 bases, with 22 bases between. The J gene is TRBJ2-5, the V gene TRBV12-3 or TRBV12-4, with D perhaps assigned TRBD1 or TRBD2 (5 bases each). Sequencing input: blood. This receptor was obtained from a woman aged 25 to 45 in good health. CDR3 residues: CASSQLLGAEEQETQYF. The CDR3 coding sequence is TGTGCCAGCAGCCAGCTACTCGGGGCAGAAGAACAAGAGACCCAGTACTTC.